This TCR beta chain was recorded in a study of blood T cell repertoires in COVID-19. Study-wide background: Acute-phase and convalescent COVID-19 samples originated in the United States, Italy and Spain. T cells, B-cell-depleted T cells, or PBMCs provided the cDNA or gDNA that served as material.

Original methodology: Amplifying reference gene primers gave estimates of nucleated cell counts. TCRdb keeps only in-frame clones here, not all; method: immunoSEQ multiplex PCR. The V and J calls and clone size come from that table; D and trimming were worked out from the DNA. This table holds about 140,000 clones, more than 65% found once. CDR3 length equals 15 residues. Germline V gene lookup returns CDR1 ENHRY and CDR2 SYGVKD. V was clipped by 0 bases and J by 2 bases, with 8 bases between them. The chain uses TRBV10-3 and TRBJ2-1, with a weak D call TRBD2 (5 bases). The receptor's source is a man older than 75 with acute or convalescent COVID-19. The sample taken for sequencing was peripheral blood. In DNA form, the CDR3 reads TGTGCCATCAGTGAGTCGTCTAGCCCCTACAATGAGCAGTTCTTC. Encoded protein: CAISESSSPYNEQFF.